The 20 T cell receptor beta chains presented below share a single source sample, sequenced in a study of T-cell reconstitution after alpha-beta-depleted transplantation in children. Researchers prepared the TCRbeta library using unique molecular identifiers, the study reports. TCRdb analysed the PCR reads with MiXCR anew, one entry per CDR3 protein. The sample has just over 200,000 distinct CDR3 sequences, about 8.7% seen once. Sequencing was performed on PBMCs, mostly from graft donor cells, taken 360 days after TCRalphabeta/CD19-depleted stem cell transplant. The receptors come from a male patient between 2 and 9 years old who had a stem cell transplant for acute myeloid leukemia, so the T cells may come from the graft donor.

The chain joins TRBV20-1 to TRBJ1-1; 8 nucleotides line up with TRBD1. The CDR3 has 14 residues. Trimming removed 6 bases from V and 5 bases from J; junction bases left unmatched: 11. Germline values: CDR1 DFQATT, CDR2 SNEGSKA (reference sequence). CDR3: CSASQGAKGTEAFF. The CDR3, as DNA: TGCAGTGCAAGTCAGGGGGCGAAAGGAACTGAAGCTTTCTTT.

The genes are TRBV7-9 and TRBJ1-4; TRBD1 matches at 10 bases. The CDR3 sequence is 15 residues long. V was clipped by 5 bases and J by 7 bases; unmatched bases: 7. CDR1 and CDR2 from the germline V gene are SEHNR and FQNEAQ (reference sequence). The CDR3 DNA reads TGTGCCAGCAGCCCCGGGACAGGGGTCGGTGAAAAACTGTTTTTT. Translated, it gives CASSPGTGVGEKLFF.

Remarks on this clonotype: Just one base apart from a much larger clone, this may be a read error. The conserved phenylalanine or tryptophan is not found at the CDR3 terminus, so this likely reflects a read error. The chain links TRBV10-3 to TRBJ1-1, with a weak D call TRBD1 (5 bases). The CDR3 has 12 amino acids. The germline V and J ends were trimmed by 6 bases and 7 bases, with 12 bases remaining between them. Germline loops: CDR1 ENHRY, CDR2 SYGVKD. CDR3 amino acids: CAIRQGVGEAFC. The CDR3 DNA sequence: TGTGCCATCAGACAAGGGGTGGGTGAAGCTTTCTGT.

Many counts were recorded for this clonotype. The chain uses TRBV5-1 and TRBJ2-1; D may be TRBD1 (6 bases). Between the trimmed V and J ends, which lost 3 bases and 4 bases, there was a span of 8 bases. The CDR3 is 13 residues long. CDR1 is SGHRS, CDR2 YFSETQ, per germline. For the CDR3, the DNA is TGCGCCAGCAGCTCTGGACAGTACAATGAGCAGTTCTTC. Translating gives CASSSGQYNEQFF. Full variable domain (remainder filled in from reference TRBV5-1 and TRBJ2-1): KAGVTQTPRYLIKTRGQQVTLSCSPISGHRSVSWYQQTPGQGLQFLFEYFSETQRNKGNFPGRFSGRQFSNSRSEMNVSTLELGDSALYLCASSSGQYNEQFFGPGTRLTVL.

The table lists this clonotype with a few counts. The chain carries TRBV5-6 and TRBJ2-1; no clear D gene. The CDR3 has 14 amino acids. The V end lost 7 bases, the J end lost 8 bases, and 19 bases lay between the germline ends. Per germline, CDR1 SGHDT and CDR2 YYEEEE. This chain's CDR3 is CASAVARKPDEQFF. CDR3 DNA: TGTGCCAGCGCGGTGGCACGGAAACCCGATGAGCAGTTCTTC.

The chain carries TRBV20-1 and TRBJ2-7; the D gene is possibly TRBD2 (6 bases). This CDR3 has 13 amino acids. CDR1 DFQATT and CDR2 SNEGSKA come from the germline V gene (reference sequence). Trimming shortened V by 6 bases and J by 4 bases, and 16 bases separated the two germline ends. As DNA, the CDR3 is TGCAGTGCACGGGACTGGCGCTCTTACGAGCAGTACTTC. Its translation is CSARDWRSYEQYF.

The V call is TRBV7-2, the J call TRBJ2-5, with unresolved D. Trimming removed 5 bases from V and 1 base from J, with 17 bases in between. The CDR3 is 16 amino acids. The V gene's germline CDR1 is SGHTA and CDR2 FQGNSA. CDR3 sequence reads: CASSIGTILTQETQYF. In DNA form, the CDR3 reads TGTGCCAGCAGCATAGGCACTATACTGACCCAAGAGACCCAGTACTTC.

This clonotype was seen a few times. The rearrangement joins TRBV15 to TRBJ2-5; no clear D gene. Trimming took off 4 bases at V and 5 bases at J, with 11 bases between the two ends. The CDR3 extends over 13 amino acids. In germline, CDR1 is LNHNV, CDR2 YYDKDF (reference sequence). The CDR3 region has the DNA TGTGCCACCAGCAATAACCCCACGGAGACCCAGTACTTC. Protein product: CATSNNPTETQYF.

This clonotype has only one observation. This may arise from a read error, as a much more abundant clone is one base away. V usage is TRBV10-3 and J usage is TRBJ2-7, with a tentative D call TRBD1 (5 bases). The CDR3 sequence is 15 residues long. Germline assignment: CDR1 ENHRY and CDR2 SYGVKD. The CDR3 protein is CAISESFRDSCEQYF. DNA for the CDR3: TGTGCCATCAGTGAGTCGTTCAGGGATTCCTGCGAGCAGTACTTC.

This chain connects TRBV10-2 to TRBJ2-7; 11 bases match TRBD2. The CDR3 is 16 amino acids. J lost 5 bases, V lost 4 bases, and 10 bases had no gene match. Germline V gives CDR1 WSHSY, CDR2 SAAADI. The CDR3 DNA follows: TGCGCCAGCAGTGGACTAGCGGGACCCGGTCCTGACGAGCAGTACTTC. This encodes CASSGLAGPGPDEQYF.

The table lists this clonotype with a few counts. The chain uses TRBV20-1 and TRBJ2-7, with TRBD1 matching over 7 bases. The length of the CDR3 is 13 residues. Per germline, CDR1 DFQATT and CDR2 SNEGSKA (reference sequence). Trimming took 5 bases from V and 0 from J; bases not matched to a gene: 4. CDR3 coding DNA: TGCAGTGCTCTCCGGGACAGCTCCTACGAGCAGTACGTC. Translating it yields CSALRDSSYEQYV.

This clonotype was seen more than once but under ten times. The rearrangement links TRBV7-9 to TRBJ1-1; D ambiguous. Deletions cut 3 bases from V and 7 bases from J, with 6 bases between. This CDR3 has 11 residues. Germline CDR1 reads SEHNR; CDR2 reads FQNEAQ (reference sequence). CDR3 coding DNA: TGTGCCAGCAGCTTTGAAATTGAAGCTTTCTTT. Translating gives CASSFEIEAFF.

This clonotype was detected many times. The chain combines TRBV12-3 or TRBV12-4 with TRBJ1-4, with 7 positions matching TRBD1. The CDR3 totals 14 residues. Losses at the gene ends were 3 bases for V and 7 bases for J; bases not matched to a gene: 5. The CDR3 DNA is TGTGCCAGCAGTTTTTCAGGGGGAGTTGAAAAACTGTTTTTT. Protein product: CASSFSGGVEKLFF.

This clonotype was seen repeatedly, ten times or more. The rearrangement joins TRBV15 to TRBJ1-6; D gene ambiguous. Germline lookup yields CDR1 LNHNV and CDR2 YYDKDF (reference sequence). The CDR3 has 15 amino acids. V was pared by 0 bases and J by 4 bases, with 7 bases between. In DNA, the CDR3 is TGTGCCACCAGCAGAGATGGGGATTATAATTCACCCCTCCACTTT. This translates into CATSRDGDYNSPLHF.

The V call is TRBV20-1, the J call TRBJ1-5; D might be TRBD1 (6 bases). Per germline, CDR1 DFQATT and CDR2 SNEGSKA (reference sequence). The length of the CDR3 is 13 residues. V gave up 4 bases and J gave up 3 bases, with 10 bases separating them. The CDR3 DNA sequence: TGCAGTGCTATCGGGGGACACAATCAGCCCCAGCATTTT. It codes for CSAIGGHNQPQHF.

J is TRBJ1-1 and V is TRBV5-5; D is uncertain. Trimming pared 0 bases from V and 1 base from J, leaving 7 bases between. Germline-derived CDR1 and CDR2 are SGHKS and YYEKEE (reference sequence). The CDR3 contains 14 residues. The CDR3: CASSLEDWNTEAFF. CDR3 coding DNA: TGTGCCAGCAGCTTGGAGGATTGGAACACTGAAGCTTTCTTT.

This sequence joins TRBV7-3 and TRBJ2-3; D is possibly TRBD1 (6 bases). This CDR3 contains 13 residues. Trimming took 5 bases from V and 4 from J, leaving 10 bases between them. Per germline, CDR1 SGHTA and CDR2 FQGTGA. The CDR3 DNA sequence: TGTGCCAGCAGCATGGGACATCCAGATACGCAGTATTTT. This sequence encodes CASSMGHPDTQYF.

CDR3 in DNA: TGTGCCATCGGGGGCCCGGGGTCCTACAATGAGCAGTTCTTC. Its protein is CAIGGPGSYNEQFF. The V call is TRBV10-3, the J call TRBJ2-1, with D possibly matching TRBD1 (6 bases). Trimming took off 8 bases at V and 1 base at J, with 12 bases between the two ends. CDR1 ENHRY and CDR2 SYGVKD come from the germline V gene. The CDR3 sequence is 14 residues long.

The rearrangement uses TRBV12-3 or TRBV12-4 and TRBJ1-1; 8 bases fit TRBD1. V lost 5 bases, J lost 0 bases, and 5 bases stayed unmatched. The CDR3 has 15 amino acids. The CDR3, as DNA: TGTGCCAGCAGTCCAGGGGGCTGGGTGAACACTGAAGCTTTCTTT. Translation gives CASSPGGWVNTEAFF.

There are many counts of this clonotype. J is TRBJ2-5 and V is TRBV12-3 or TRBV12-4, with D possibly matching TRBD2 (5 bases). This CDR3 region has 12 residues. V was shortened by 5 bases and J by 4 bases, with 8 bases between the two germline ends. CDR3 sequence reads: CASSRGLETQYF. DNA for the CDR3: TGTGCCAGCAGTCGAGGGTTAGAGACCCAGTACTTC.